This T cell receptor beta chain was observed in a study of shared clonotypes between healthy human individuals. Study at large: The plates for each donor numbered three CD4 naive, three CD4 memory, two CD8 naive and one CD8 memory.

A note on this clone: The antigen is undetermined.

TCRdb's table, derived via immunoSEQ multiplex PCR, lists solely in-frame clones and lacks some. The sample lists some 1,100,000 clones, about four fifths occurring once. The length of the CDR3 is 19 residues. Germline CDR1 is SGHTA and CDR2 is FQGNSA. The V gene lost 5 bases and the J gene lost 7 bases, with 29 bases spanning the gap. General observations from the study: Researchers found naive subsets generally carried larger estimated richness than memory subsets. Blood was the sole source, and tissue repertoires probably differ. A reduction in generation probabilities was seen for non-shared clonotypes relative to those shared by all four donors.

The receptor was derived from a man aged 18-30 years in good health. Some clones in this sample may be carry-over from other donors' samples. Specimen: memory CD4+ T cells from PBMCs. The subset here: CD45RA-negative fraction. This chain connects TRBV7-2 to TRBJ1-4, with D maybe TRBD1 (5 bases). In DNA, the CDR3 is TGTGCCAGCAGCCCGGGGGTGGGGTACGGGCTTAGGGAGGGTGAAAAACTGTTTTTT. Translated, it gives CASSPGVGYGLREGEKLFF. Complete variable domain (other parts from reference TRBV7-2 and TRBJ1-4): GAGVSQSPSNKVTEKGKDVELRCDPISGHTALYWYRQSLGQGLEFLIYFQGNSAPDKSGLPSDRFSAERTGGSVSTLTIQRTQQEDSAVYLCASSPGVGYGLREGEKLFFGSGTQLSVL.